One and the same sample provided the 26 T cell receptor beta chains below, sequenced in a study of blood T cell repertoires in COVID-19. The data were produced by immunoSEQ multiplex PCR, yet TCRdb's version contains in-frame clones alone and is incomplete. The sample gives around 100,000 clones, approximately 92% of which show up once; approximately 5.4% is in the top ten. Material: peripheral blood. The receptors were gathered from a man aged 50-59 years with active COVID-19.

The CDR3 protein is CASYFAGGNTEAFF. CDR3 DNA sequence: TGTGCCAGCTATTTTGCGGGCGGGAACACTGAAGCTTTCTTT. V gene TRBV6-6 combines with J gene TRBJ1-1; D is unclear. CDR1 MNHNY and CDR2 SVGAGI come from the germline V gene (reference sequence). The CDR3 consists of 14 residues. V lost 8 bases and J lost 1, with 14 bases in between.

DNA of the CDR3: TGTGCCAGCAGTTCTGGACAGGGGGCGGGGGATACGCAGTATTTT. Translation: CASSSGQGAGDTQYF. J is TRBJ2-3 and V is TRBV6-5; 11 bases align to TRBD1. The ends lost 4 bases at V and 6 bases at J; junction bases unmatched: 6. Germline V gene sequence: CDR1 MNHEY, CDR2 SVGAGI. The CDR3 covers 15 residues.

This rearrangement joins TRBV7-9 to TRBJ2-1, with D hard to call. Trimming removed 3 bases at V and 1 base at J, with 16 bases between. This CDR3 spans 17 amino acids. Germline loops: CDR1 SEHNR, CDR2 FQNEAQ (reference sequence). CDR3 in amino acids: CASSFQMPFWSYNEQFF. The DNA for the CDR3 is TGTGCCAGCAGCTTCCAGATGCCCTTTTGGTCCTACAATGAGCAGTTCTTC.

The chain has TRBV28 and TRBJ1-1, with 8 nucleotides matching TRBD1. CDR1 and CDR2 from the germline V gene are MDHEN and SYDVKM. This CDR3 spans 15 amino acids. The V gene end was trimmed by 6 bases and the J gene end by 1 base; junction bases not matched to a gene: 7. The CDR3 DNA reads TGTGCCAGCAGATCGGACAGGGTCCCGAACACTGAAGCTTTCTTT. Translated, it gives CASRSDRVPNTEAFF. Using reference TRBV28 and TRBJ1-1 for the parts outside the CDR3, the full variable domain is DVKVTQSSRYLVKRTGEKVFLECVQDMDHENMFWYRQDPGLGLRLIYFSYDVKMKEKGDIPEGYSVSREKKERFSLILESASTNQTSMYLCASRSDRVPNTEAFFGQGTRLTVV.

V and J are TRBV6-5 and TRBJ2-7; TRBD1 agrees at 12 bases. Germline trimming cut 8 bases from V and 6 bases from J; bases unmatched to any gene: 11. This CDR3 is 15 amino acids long. Germline V gives CDR1 MNHEY, CDR2 SVGAGI. CDR3 loop: CASRSGDRGRVEQYF. The CDR3 region has the DNA TGTGCCAGCCGATCGGGGGACAGGGGGCGCGTCGAGCAGTACTTC.

The chain carries TRBV2 and TRBJ1-5, with 9 positions matching TRBD1. Germline V lookup: CDR1 SNHLY, CDR2 FYNNEI. Unmatched junction bases numbered 5, after V lost 6 bases and J lost 2 bases. This CDR3 contains 15 residues. As DNA, the CDR3 is TGTGCCAGCAGCGTTACAGGGGGCGGCAATCAGCCCCAGCATTTT. It encodes CASSVTGGGNQPQHF.

This chain joins TRBV15 and TRBJ2-7, with 7 bases aligning to TRBD1. Per germline, CDR1 LNHNV and CDR2 YYDKDF (reference sequence). Losses at the gene ends were 0 bases for V and 1 base for J; bases not matched to a gene: 0. The CDR3 is 14 amino acids. The CDR3 loop is CATSREGQSYEQYF. The CDR3 region has the DNA TGTGCCACCAGCAGAGAGGGACAGTCCTACGAGCAGTACTTC. The whole variable domain, filled in from reference TRBV15 and TRBJ2-7, reads DAMVIQNPRYQVTQFGKPVTLSCSQTLNHNVMYWYQQKSSQAPKLLFHYYDKDFNNEADTPDNFQSRRPNTSFCFLDIRSPGLGDTAMYLCATSREGQSYEQYFGPGTRLTVT.

The gene calls are TRBV9 and TRBJ2-1, with a possible D match to TRBD1 (6 bases). Per germline, CDR1 SGDLS and CDR2 YYNGEE. The length of the CDR3 is 18 residues. Trimming pared 2 bases from V and 5 bases from J, leaving 23 bases between. The DNA of the CDR3 is TGTGCCAGCAGCGTTAGTACAGGGTACATCTCTATGGACAATGAGCAGTTCTTC. It is translated as CASSVSTGYISMDNEQFF.

This chain connects TRBV9 to TRBJ2-3; D is undetermined. Germline values: CDR1 SGDLS, CDR2 YYNGEE. V was pared by 0 bases and J by 2 bases, with 10 bases between. The CDR3 runs to 15 residues. CDR3 in DNA: TGTGCCAGCAGCGTAGGTGGCGGAAACACAGATACGCAGTATTTT. Translated: CASSVGGGNTDTQYF.

The chain employs TRBV7-3 and TRBJ2-2; tentatively, D is TRBD1 (6 bases). The germline gives CDR1 SGHTA, CDR2 FQGTGA. The CDR3 consists of 13 residues. Trimming removed 6 bases from V and 1 base from J, with 6 bases in between. The CDR3 coding sequence is TGTGCCAGCAGAGGGGGGAACACCGGGGAGCTGTTTTTT. Amino acids: CASRGGNTGELFF.

V and J are TRBV4-1 and TRBJ2-2, with TRBD2 matching 8 bases. The V segment lost 4 bases and the J segment 6 bases; nucleotides outside the gene matches: 10. The CDR3 has 16 residues. CDR1 and CDR2 (germline): MGHRA, YSYEKL. The CDR3 region has the DNA TGCGCCAGCAGCCCATGGAGCGGGAGCGCGGCCGGGGAGCTGTTTTTT. Its protein product is CASSPWSGSAAGELFF.

This chain links TRBV10-3 with TRBJ1-4; 7 positions match TRBD1. Trimming cost V 6 bases and J 8 bases; bases outside gene matches: 6. The CDR3 is 13 residues long. CDR1 is ENHRY and CDR2 is SYGVKD in the germline V gene. The DNA of the CDR3 is TGTGCCATCAGAGGGGGCCCTCAGGAAAAACTGTTTTTT. It specifies CAIRGGPQEKLFF.

The chain combines TRBV18 with TRBJ2-1, with 15 bases aligning to TRBD2. Germline trimming cut 0 bases from V and 2 bases from J; bases unmatched to any gene: 2. This CDR3 is 18 amino acids long. Germline CDR1 and CDR2: KGHSH and LQKENI. The chain's CDR3 is CASSPPGLAGGAYNEQFF. CDR3 bases: TGTGCCAGCTCACCACCCGGACTAGCGGGAGGGGCCTACAATGAGCAGTTCTTC.

The rearrangement links TRBV5-3 to TRBJ2-2; D is perhaps TRBD2 (6 bases). TRBV5-3 is given ORF status, its function remaining uncertain. This CDR3 spans 16 amino acids. V was cut by 0 bases and J by 1 base, with 10 bases left in between. CDR3 DNA: TGTGCCAGAAGCTTGGAGGGTAGCGGGAACACCGGGGAGCTGTTTTTT. Translating gives CARSLEGSGNTGELFF.

This clone was observed once. This sequence joins TRBV6-6 and TRBJ2-1, with TRBD2 identical over 11 bases. This CDR3 contains 18 residues. Germline V CDR1 and CDR2: MNHNY, SVGAGI (reference sequence). Losses at the gene ends were 5 bases for V and 8 bases for J; bases not matched to a gene: 17. CDR3 nucleotide sequence: TGTGCCAGCAGTCACGGGGCGGGGTTAGCGGGAGGGGCGGATGAGCAGTTCTTC. It translates to CASSHGAGLAGGADEQFF.

This clone came up once. The chain joins TRBV19 to TRBJ2-7; a possible D gene is TRBD2 (7 bases). V lost 7 bases to trimming and J lost 5 bases, with 12 bases between them. Per the germline V gene, CDR1 is LNHDA and CDR2 is SQIVND (reference sequence). This CDR3 region has 12 residues. DNA of the CDR3: TGTGCCAGTAAGGGGGGGTACAACGAGCAGTACTTC. Its protein is CASKGGYNEQYF.

V is TRBV30 and J is TRBJ1-1, with a possible D match to TRBD1 (5 bases). The germline V gene encodes CDR1 GTSNPN and CDR2 SVGIG (reference sequence). V lost 0 bases, J lost 8 bases, and 7 bases lay in between. This CDR3 spans 11 amino acids. Here the CDR3 reads CAWSVGEEAFF. Written as DNA, the CDR3 is TGTGCCTGGAGTGTAGGGGAAGAAGCTTTCTTT.

The V call is TRBV28, the J call TRBJ2-7, with TRBD1 matching 11 bases. Per germline, CDR1 MDHEN and CDR2 SYDVKM. Germline trimming cut 5 bases from V and 5 bases from J; bases unmatched to any gene: 17. This CDR3 is 18 amino acids long. CDR3 in DNA: TGTGCCAGCAGTGCGATGGGAGCCGGGACAGGGGGTCTCCACGAGCAGTACTTC. Translation: CASSAMGAGTGGLHEQYF.

The rearrangement links TRBV28 to TRBJ1-1; D is unresolved. Germline assignment: CDR1 MDHEN and CDR2 SYDVKM. V was pared by 3 bases and J by 6 bases, with 8 bases between. This CDR3 comprises 12 residues. The CDR3 sequence: CASSLRAPEAFF. DNA for the CDR3: TGTGCCAGCAGTTTGAGGGCCCCTGAAGCTTTCTTT.

CDR3 loop: CSASKDSSASLSGNTIYF. The CDR3 DNA sequence: TGCAGTGCTAGTAAGGACAGTTCTGCTTCACTCTCTGGAAACACCATATATTTT. The rearrangement uses TRBV20-1 and TRBJ1-3; weak D call: TRBD1 (6 bases). This CDR3 is built from 18 residues. The ends were cut back, 3 bases at V and 0 bases at J, with 21 bases in the middle. Germline V gives CDR1 DFQATT, CDR2 SNEGSKA (reference sequence).

The gene calls are TRBV5-6 and TRBJ2-7; TRBD2 matches 8 bases. Germline V gene sequence: CDR1 SGHDT, CDR2 YYEEEE. V lost 4 bases, J lost 0 bases, and 3 bases stayed unmatched. This CDR3 comprises 14 residues. The CDR3 reads CASSLLAVSYEQYF. The CDR3 region has the DNA TGTGCCAGCAGCCTACTAGCGGTCTCCTACGAGCAGTACTTC.

This chain joins TRBV5-6 and TRBJ2-1, with D tentatively TRBD2 (5 bases). V dropped 4 bases and J dropped 4 bases, with 15 bases sitting between them. There are 15 residues in the CDR3. Germline CDR1 reads SGHDT; CDR2 reads YYEEEE. CDR3 bases: TGTGCCAGCAGCCCGCGACTTTCGGGATACAATGAGCAGTTCTTC. As protein: CASSPRLSGYNEQFF.

The chain uses TRBV6-5 and TRBJ1-6; 8 nucleotides align to TRBD1. J gave up 9 bases and V 6 bases, and 10 bases lay outside the gene matches. The CDR3 spans 15 residues. Germline loops: CDR1 MNHEY, CDR2 SVGAGI. CDR3 loop: CASRTTGTGLSPLHF. CDR3 sequence (DNA): TGTGCCAGCAGAACAACCGGGACAGGACTTTCACCCCTCCACTTT.

In this sample, this clone turned up a few times. The genes are TRBV30 and TRBJ2-2, with 8 nucleotides matching TRBD2. Germline CDR1 GTSNPN, CDR2 SVGIG (reference sequence). V lost 5 bases to trimming and J lost 5 bases; unmatched junction nucleotides: 4. The CDR3 has 13 amino acids. Written as DNA, the CDR3 is TGTGCCTGGTACGGGACTAGGACCGGGGAGCTGTTTTTT. This codes for CAWYGTRTGELFF.

V and J are TRBV27 and TRBJ1-1; D unclear. V was trimmed by 7 bases and J by 3 bases, leaving 12 bases between them. The CDR3 runs to 13 residues. Germline values: CDR1 MNHEY, CDR2 SMNVEV (reference sequence). The CDR3 protein is CASMDSGYTEAFF. CDR3 coding DNA: TGTGCCAGCATGGACTCTGGGTACACTGAAGCTTTCTTT.

The chain recombines TRBV4-1 with TRBJ1-1; a possible D gene is TRBD1 (5 bases). The V end lost 3 bases, the J end lost 6 bases, and 17 bases lay between the germline ends. The CDR3 covers 15 residues. Germline loops: CDR1 MGHRA, CDR2 YSYEKL. CDR3 loop: CASSHLISRAPEAFF. In DNA form, the CDR3 reads TGCGCCAGCAGCCACCTCATAAGCAGGGCCCCTGAAGCTTTCTTT.